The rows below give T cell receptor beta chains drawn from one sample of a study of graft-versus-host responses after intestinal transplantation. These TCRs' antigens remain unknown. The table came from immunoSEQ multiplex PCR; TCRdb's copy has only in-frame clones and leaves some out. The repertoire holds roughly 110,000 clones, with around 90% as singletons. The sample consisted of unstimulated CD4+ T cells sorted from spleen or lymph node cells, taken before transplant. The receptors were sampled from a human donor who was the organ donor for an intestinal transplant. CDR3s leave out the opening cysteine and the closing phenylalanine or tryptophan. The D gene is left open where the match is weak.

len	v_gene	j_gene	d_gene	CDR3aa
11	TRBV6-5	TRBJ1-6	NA	ASSYQGTAPLH
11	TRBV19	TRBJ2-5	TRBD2	ASSIREGETQY
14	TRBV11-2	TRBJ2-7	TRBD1	ASSLGAGTGVYEQY
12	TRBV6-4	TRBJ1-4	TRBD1	ASSEETGSEKLF
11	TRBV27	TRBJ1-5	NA	ASRPNRNQPQH
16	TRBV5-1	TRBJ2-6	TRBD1	ASSQFGQGSSGANVLT
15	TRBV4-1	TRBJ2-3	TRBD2	ASSQDWGTSGTDTQY
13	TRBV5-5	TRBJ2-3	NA	ASSLSSRAADTQY
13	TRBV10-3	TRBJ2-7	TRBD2	AISESGLASYEQY
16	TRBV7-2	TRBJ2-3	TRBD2	ASSLQVSGLTSTDTQY
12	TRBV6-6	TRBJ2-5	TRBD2	ASSSGGAGETQY
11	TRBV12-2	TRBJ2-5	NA	ASRLEGWETQY
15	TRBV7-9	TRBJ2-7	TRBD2	ASSLGVVAGGSYEQY
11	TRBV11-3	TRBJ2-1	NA	ASSLGTDNEQF
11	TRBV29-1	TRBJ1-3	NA	SVLRYSGNTIY
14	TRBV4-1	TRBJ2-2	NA	ASSWNGSPNTGELF
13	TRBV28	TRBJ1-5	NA	ASSLKGSRNQPQH
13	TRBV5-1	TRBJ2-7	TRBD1	ASRIGTGWEYEQY
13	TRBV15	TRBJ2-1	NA	ATSGGGRLHNEQF
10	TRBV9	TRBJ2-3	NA	ASSVATDTQY
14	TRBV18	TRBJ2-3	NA	ASSPLSRAGTDTQY
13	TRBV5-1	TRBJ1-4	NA	ASSLDRWGNEKLF
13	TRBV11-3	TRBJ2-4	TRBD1	ASSGGQGQANIQY